This T cell receptor beta chain was found in a study of blood T cell repertoires in COVID-19. Only in-frame clones appear in the TCRdb table, and some are missing; sequencing was by immunoSEQ multiplex PCR. The sample comprises about 220,000 clones, roughly four fifths of which are singletons, and under 3.5% rests with the top ten. This CDR3 has 15 residues. Germline V gene lookup returns CDR1 SEHNR and CDR2 FQNEAQ (reference sequence). Trimming cost V 0 bases and J 0 bases, with 6 bases left between them. This clonotype was obtained from an older woman who had recovered from COVID-19. The chain has TRBV7-9 and TRBJ2-1; D call uncertain. Sequencing was carried out using PBMCs or T cells enriched from blood (not recorded which). CDR3 region: CASSLARSSYNEQFF. CDR3 DNA sequence: TGTGCCAGCAGCTTAGCTAGGAGCTCCTACAATGAGCAGTTCTTC.